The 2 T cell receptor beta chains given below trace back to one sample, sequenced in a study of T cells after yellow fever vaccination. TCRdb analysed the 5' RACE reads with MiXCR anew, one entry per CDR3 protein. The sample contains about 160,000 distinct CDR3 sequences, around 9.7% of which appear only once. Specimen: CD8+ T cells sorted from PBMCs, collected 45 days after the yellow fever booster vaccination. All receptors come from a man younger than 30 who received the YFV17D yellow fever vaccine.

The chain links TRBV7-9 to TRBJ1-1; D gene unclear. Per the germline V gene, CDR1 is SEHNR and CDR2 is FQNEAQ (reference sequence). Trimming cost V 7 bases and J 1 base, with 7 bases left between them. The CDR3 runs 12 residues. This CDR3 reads CASTLWNTEAFF. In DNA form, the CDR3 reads TGTGCCAGCACTCTGTGGAACACTGAAGCTTTCTTT.

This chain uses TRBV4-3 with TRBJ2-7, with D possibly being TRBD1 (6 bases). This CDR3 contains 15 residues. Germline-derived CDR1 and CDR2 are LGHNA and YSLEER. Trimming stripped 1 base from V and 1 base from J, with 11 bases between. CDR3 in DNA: TGCGCCAGCAGCCAAGCCGGGACAAGTTCCTACGAGCAGTACGTC. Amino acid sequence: CASSQAGTSSYEQYV.